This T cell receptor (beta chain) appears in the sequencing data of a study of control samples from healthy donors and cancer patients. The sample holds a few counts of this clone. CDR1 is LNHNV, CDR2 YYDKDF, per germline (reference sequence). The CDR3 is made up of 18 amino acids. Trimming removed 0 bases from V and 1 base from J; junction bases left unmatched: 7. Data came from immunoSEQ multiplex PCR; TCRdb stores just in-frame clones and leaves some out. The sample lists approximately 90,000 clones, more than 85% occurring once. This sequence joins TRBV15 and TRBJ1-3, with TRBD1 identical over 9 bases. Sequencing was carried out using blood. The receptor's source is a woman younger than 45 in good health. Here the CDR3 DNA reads TGTGCCACCAGCAGAGACGGGGTCGGGACAGGGTCTGGAAACACCATATATTTT. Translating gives CATSRDGVGTGSGNTIYF.